The entry below gives a single T cell receptor (beta chain) sequence along with its context. Trimming shortened V by 4 bases and J by 8 bases, and 13 bases separated the two germline ends. The CDR3 loop spans 13 amino acids. Per germline, CDR1 SGHTA and CDR2 FQGTGA. These data are taken from a study of T-cell reconstitution after alpha-beta-depleted transplantation in children. The authors prepared the TCRbeta library with unique molecular identifiers. TCRdb reprocessed the PCR reads with MiXCR, giving one entry per CDR3 protein. The data contain around 370,000 distinct CDR3 sequences, 10% of them singletons.

The sequenced sample was PBMCs from the stem cell graft donor, obtained from the stem cell graft. The TCR was taken from a human donor who donated a stem cell graft to a child with acute lymphoblastic leukemia. The J gene is TRBJ2-3, the V gene TRBV7-3, with D unresolved. The CDR3 reads CASSSTTDGTQYF. The CDR3 nucleotides are TGTGCCAGCAGCTCCACGACTGATGGTACGCAGTATTTT.